These 9 T cell receptor beta chains originate from one sample sequenced in a study of CD8+CD57+ T cells in acquired aplastic anemia. TCR beta VDJ and CDR3 profiling used genomic DNA as template. MiXCR, applied by TCRdb to the reads, yields one record per CDR3 protein. The profile shows fewer than 200,000 distinct CDR3 sequences, about two thirds of them singletons. CD8+CD57+ cell expansion had been shown by flow cytometry in patients chosen for sequencing. Sequences were obtained from sorted CD4+, CD8+, or CD8+CD57+ T cells (not recorded which) from PBMCs. The receptors stem from a human donor with aplastic anemia.

The chain recombines TRBV19 with TRBJ1-6; D remains ambiguous. V was shortened by 5 bases and J by 9 bases, with 17 bases between the two germline ends. The CDR3 extends over 15 amino acids. CDR1 LNHDA and CDR2 SQIVND come from the germline V gene (reference sequence). The DNA for the CDR3 is TGTGCCAGTAGTGCCTATTTGCGTCAAGGTTCACCCCTCCACTTT. Amino acids: CASSAYLRQGSPLHF.

The chain couples TRBV10-3 to TRBJ2-7; D might be TRBD2 (5 bases). CDR1 is ENHRY, CDR2 SYGVKD, per germline. This CDR3 comprises 12 residues. Trimming shortened V by 3 bases and J by 7 bases, and 10 bases separated the two germline ends. CDR3 DNA sequence: TGTGCCATCAGTGACCGCACGGGGGAGCAGTACTTC. Translation gives CAISDRTGEQYF.

Turning to this clonotype: One junction end does not reproduce the germline sequence, and a read error may be involved. The chain links TRBV9 to TRBJ2-2; no clear D. The CDR3 totals 16 residues. CDR1 and CDR2 (germline): SGDLS, YYNGEE. The CDR3 is CASSVGLTKNTRELFF. The CDR3 DNA reads TGTGCCAGCAGCGTAGGGCTTACCAAGAACACCAGGGAGCTGTTTTTT.

Concerning this clonotype: A junction boundary mismatches the germline segment, possibly from a read error. The chain combines TRBV6-5 with TRBJ2-5; D perhaps matches TRBD1 (5 bases). Germline CDR1 reads MNHEY; CDR2 reads SVGAGI. The CDR3 covers 15 residues. Here the CDR3 DNA reads TGTGCCAGCAGTTACTCGTCCTGGGGCCAAGGGACCCAGTACTTC. Its protein product is CASSYSSWGQGTQYF.

Turning to this clonotype: Compared with germline, one end of the junction differs, possibly owing to a read error. The CDR3 region is CASSQDGLATDTQYF. The CDR3 region has the DNA TGCGCCAGCAGCCAAGACGGACTAGCAACAGATACGCAGTATTTT. The chain joins TRBV7-8 to TRBJ2-3, with TRBD2 matching 8 bases. CDR1 and CDR2 (germline): SGHVS, FQNEAQ. The CDR3 has 15 amino acids. Full variable domain (rest looked up from reference TRBV7-8 and TRBJ2-3): GAGVSQSPRYKVAKRGQDVALRCDPISGHVSLFWYQQALGQGPEFLTYFQNEAQLDKSGLPSDRFFAERPEGSVSTLKIQRTQQEDSAVYLCASSQDGLATDTQYFGPGTRLTVL.

The chain recombines TRBV7-6 with TRBJ2-1, with D hard to call. The CDR3 sequence is 11 residues long. V lost 6 bases, J lost 14 bases, and 14 bases lay in between. Germline V gene data show CDR1 as SGHVS and CDR2 as FNYEAQ. The CDR3 loop reads CASSSDKVKFF. The CDR3 DNA follows: TGTGCCAGCAGTTCCGACAAGGTGAAGTTCTTC.

V is TRBV19 and J is TRBJ1-1, with TRBD1 as a possible D gene (5 bases). Trimming took 1 base from V and 5 from J, leaving 14 bases between them. Germline V lookup: CDR1 LNHDA, CDR2 SQIVND (reference sequence). The CDR3 is made up of 15 amino acids. The CDR3: CASSIVTGRGTEAFF. The CDR3 coding sequence is TGTGCCAGTAGTATAGTCACAGGCAGAGGGACTGAAGCTTTCTTT.

The chain recombines TRBV10-3 with TRBJ2-7, with 8 bases identical to TRBD1. The CDR3 is 14 amino acids. With V trimmed by 4 bases and J by 2 bases, 4 bases remained unmatched. Germline V lookup: CDR1 ENHRY, CDR2 SYGVKD. Here the CDR3 DNA reads TGTGCCATCAGTGGGAGGACAGGGACCTACGAGCAGTACTTC. Protein sequence: CAISGRTGTYEQYF.

The rearrangement uses TRBV20-1 and TRBJ2-5; D unclear. The CDR3 is made up of 12 amino acids. Germline V CDR1 and CDR2: DFQATT, SNEGSKA (reference sequence). Trimming shortened V by 3 bases and J by 0 bases, and 5 bases separated the two germline ends. In nucleotides, the CDR3 is TGCAGTGCTAGGCCAGACCAAGAGACCCAGTACTTC. Translation: CSARPDQETQYF.